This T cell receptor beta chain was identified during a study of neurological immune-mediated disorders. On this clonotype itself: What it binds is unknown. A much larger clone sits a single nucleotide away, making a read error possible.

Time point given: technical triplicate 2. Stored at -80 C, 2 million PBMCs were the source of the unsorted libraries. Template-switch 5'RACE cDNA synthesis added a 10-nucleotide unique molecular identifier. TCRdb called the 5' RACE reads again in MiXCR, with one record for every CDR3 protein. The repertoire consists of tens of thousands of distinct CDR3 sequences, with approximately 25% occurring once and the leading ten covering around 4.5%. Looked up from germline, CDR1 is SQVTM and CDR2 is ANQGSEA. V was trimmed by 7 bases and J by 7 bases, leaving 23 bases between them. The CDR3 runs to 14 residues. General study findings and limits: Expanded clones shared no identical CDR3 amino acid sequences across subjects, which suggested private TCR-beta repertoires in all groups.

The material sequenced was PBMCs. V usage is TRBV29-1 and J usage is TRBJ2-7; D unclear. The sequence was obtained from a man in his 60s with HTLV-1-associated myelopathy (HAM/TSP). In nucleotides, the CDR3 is TGCAGCGCAGAAGATGGAGCCCTTAACAATGAGCAGTACTTC. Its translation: CSAEDGALNNEQYF.